One sample yielded the 14 T cell receptor beta chains listed below, sequenced in a study of blood T cell repertoires in COVID-19. The method was immunoSEQ multiplex PCR; TCRdb's version includes in-frame clones alone and lacks a portion of them. The top ten clones hold roughly 2.2% of a sample with 230,000 or so clones, around 90% of them seen once. The specimen sequenced was peripheral blood. The receptors derive from a woman between 55 and 75 years old with COVID-19, enrolled during active disease.

This chain uses TRBV5-5 with TRBJ1-2; D is unclear. V was pared by 6 bases and J by 8 bases, with 17 bases between. The CDR3 has 13 residues. The V gene's germline CDR1 is SGHKS and CDR2 YYEKEE (reference sequence). The CDR3 protein is CASTPVWLEGYTF. The CDR3 DNA reads TGTGCCAGCACTCCGGTATGGTTGGAGGGCTACACCTTC. The complete variable domain, with remaining parts taken from reference TRBV5-5 and TRBJ1-2, reads DAGVTQSPTHLIKTRGQQVTLRCSPISGHKSVSWYQQVLGQGPQFIFQYYEKEERGRGNFPDRFSARQFPNYSSELNVNALLLGDSALYLCASTPVWLEGYTFGSGTRLTVV.

V and J are TRBV7-8 and TRBJ1-1, with D unclear. This CDR3 region has 13 residues. Germline V gene lookup returns CDR1 SGHVS and CDR2 FQNEAQ. The V end lost 2 bases, the J end lost 8 bases, and 12 bases lay between the germline ends. The CDR3 DNA reads TGTGCCAGCAGCTTAAGTCGGGTGAGAGAAGCTTTCTTT. This gives the protein CASSLSRVREAFF.

For this clone: Other DNA sequences in the same sample also yield this CDR3. The chain employs TRBV9 and TRBJ1-1; D not certain. With 0 bases removed from V and 0 bases from J, the gap between germline ends came to 3 bases. Germline values: CDR1 SGDLS, CDR2 YYNGEE. This CDR3 is 13 amino acids long. The CDR3: CASSVAVNTEAFF. DNA for the CDR3: TGTGCCAGCAGCGTAGCGGTGAACACTGAAGCTTTCTTT.

The genes are TRBV9 and TRBJ2-7; 9 bases map to TRBD2. The CDR3 covers 15 residues. J lost 5 bases, V lost 2 bases, and 8 bases had no gene match. Germline CDR1 SGDLS, CDR2 YYNGEE. The CDR3 coding sequence is TGTGCCAGCAGCGTTAGCGGGGGCCCAGGAGACGAGCAGTACTTC. Its protein product is CASSVSGGPGDEQYF.

The rearrangement links TRBV15 to TRBJ1-5, with D possibly being TRBD1 (6 bases). Germline V gene lookup returns CDR1 LNHNV and CDR2 YYDKDF (reference sequence). Trimming took off 5 bases at V and 12 bases at J, with 20 bases between the two ends. The CDR3 has 14 residues. The DNA of the CDR3 is TGTGCCACCAGCGACGTAGGGGGATCAGCCGGCCAGCATTTT. Translation: CATSDVGGSAGQHF. Supplemented by reference TRBV15 and TRBJ1-5, the full variable domain reads DAMVIQNPRYQVTQFGKPVTLSCSQTLNHNVMYWYQQKSSQAPKLLFHYYDKDFNNEADTPDNFQSRRPNTSFCFLDIRSPGLGDTAMYLCATSDVGGSAGQHFGDGTRLSIL.

This chain's CDR3 is CASSRRQGTDEQYF. Here the CDR3 DNA reads TGCGCCAGCAGCCGCCGACAAGGTACAGACGAGCAGTACTTC. This chain uses TRBV4-1 with TRBJ2-7; no firm D call. The CDR3 length is 14 residues. Germline CDR1 is MGHRA and CDR2 is YSYEKL. Trimming removed 4 bases at V and 5 bases at J, with 15 bases between.

The J gene is TRBJ1-5, the V gene TRBV5-8; no firm D call. Germline-derived CDR1 and CDR2 are SGHTS and YDEGEE. V was trimmed by 0 bases and J by 7 bases, leaving 14 bases between them. This CDR3 spans 15 amino acids. The CDR3 here is CASSLAGTGSQPQHF. The DNA of the CDR3 is TGTGCCAGCAGCTTGGCGGGTACGGGGTCCCAGCCCCAGCATTTT. Using reference TRBV5-8 and TRBJ1-5 for the parts outside the CDR3, the full variable domain is EAGVTQSPTHLIKTRGQQATLRCSPISGHTSVYWYQQALGLGLQFLLWYDEGEERNRGNFPPRFSGRQFPNYSSELNVNALELEDSALYLCASSLAGTGSQPQHFGDGTRLSIL.

The chain couples TRBV4-1 to TRBJ1-2; 9 bases fit TRBD1. This CDR3 has 14 residues. With 6 bases clipped from V and 7 bases from J, the junction kept 9 bases outside the gene matches. Looked up from germline, CDR1 is MGHRA and CDR2 is YSYEKL. Here the CDR3 reads CASRPDRGSGGYTF. The CDR3 region has the DNA TGCGCCAGCAGACCCGACAGGGGGTCGGGTGGCTACACCTTC.

CDR3 sequence: CSGDRAGEAFF. For the CDR3, the DNA is TGCAGCGGGGACAGGGCTGGTGAAGCTTTCTTT. This sequence joins TRBV29-1 and TRBJ1-1, with TRBD1 identical over 9 bases. The germline V gene encodes CDR1 SQVTM and CDR2 ANQGSEA. This CDR3 region has 11 residues. The ends lost 7 bases at V and 7 bases at J; junction bases unmatched: 4.

This clone occurred a few times. The CDR3 region is CASSPGGAMNTEAFF. Here the CDR3 DNA reads TGTGCCAGCAGCCCGGGGGGGGCCATGAACACTGAAGCTTTCTTT. The genes are TRBV7-9 and TRBJ1-1, with TRBD1 as a possible D gene (6 bases). Germline CDR1 is SEHNR and CDR2 is FQNEAQ (reference sequence). V gave up 5 bases and J gave up 0 bases, with 13 bases separating them. This CDR3 contains 15 residues.

This clone occurred a few times. The rearrangement uses TRBV7-9 and TRBJ2-1; possibly TRBD2 for D (5 bases). The V end lost 2 bases, the J end lost 1 base, and 12 bases lay between the germline ends. Germline assignment: CDR1 SEHNR and CDR2 FQNEAQ (reference sequence). The CDR3 is 16 residues long. The CDR3: CASSLLGAWSYNEQFF. In DNA form, the CDR3 reads TGTGCCAGCAGCTTATTGGGAGCTTGGTCCTACAATGAGCAGTTCTTC.

V usage is TRBV5-1 and J usage is TRBJ2-1; TRBD1 matches 9 bases. V was pared by 4 bases and J by 6 bases, with 5 bases of the junction left unmatched. This CDR3 region has 14 residues. Germline V CDR1 and CDR2: SGHRS, YFSETQ. The CDR3 here is CASSHRGLGNEQFF. Written as DNA, the CDR3 is TGCGCCAGCAGCCACAGGGGGCTGGGCAATGAGCAGTTCTTC. The variable domain in full, completed from reference TRBV5-1 and TRBJ2-1, reads KAGVTQTPRYLIKTRGQQVTLSCSPISGHRSVSWYQQTPGQGLQFLFEYFSETQRNKGNFPGRFSGRQFSNSRSEMNVSTLELGDSALYLCASSHRGLGNEQFFGPGTRLTVL.

V is TRBV7-8 and J is TRBJ1-2; D call uncertain. The V gene's germline CDR1 is SGHVS and CDR2 FQNEAQ. The CDR3 is 14 residues long. The germline V and J ends were trimmed by 4 bases and 0 bases, with 9 bases remaining between them. The CDR3: CASSSTLANYGYTF. The CDR3 DNA is TGTGCCAGCAGCTCGACTCTAGCTAACTATGGCTACACCTTC. Drawing the rest from reference TRBV7-8 and TRBJ1-2, the complete variable domain is GAGVSQSPRYKVAKRGQDVALRCDPISGHVSLFWYQQALGQGPEFLTYFQNEAQLDKSGLPSDRFFAERPEGSVSTLKIQRTQQEDSAVYLCASSSTLANYGYTFGSGTRLTVV.

In DNA, the CDR3 is TGTGCCAGCAGCCCTCGGGGACTAGCCGGCTACGAGCAGTACTTC. Protein product: CASSPRGLAGYEQYF. This chain connects TRBV9 to TRBJ2-7, with TRBD2 matching over 9 bases. V trimming: 4 bases; J trimming: 3 bases; junction bases outside the gene matches: 8. The CDR3 contains 15 residues. Germline loops: CDR1 SGDLS, CDR2 YYNGEE.